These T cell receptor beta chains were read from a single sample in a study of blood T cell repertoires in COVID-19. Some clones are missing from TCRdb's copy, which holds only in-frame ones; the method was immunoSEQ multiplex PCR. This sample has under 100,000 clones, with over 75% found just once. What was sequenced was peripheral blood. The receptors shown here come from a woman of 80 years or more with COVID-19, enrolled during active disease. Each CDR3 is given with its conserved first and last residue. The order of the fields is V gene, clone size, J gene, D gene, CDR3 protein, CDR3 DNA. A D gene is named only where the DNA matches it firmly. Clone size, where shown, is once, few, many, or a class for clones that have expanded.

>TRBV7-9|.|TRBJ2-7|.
CASSLGILSYEQYF
TGTGCCAGCAGCTTGGGCATCCTCTCCTACGAGCAGTACTTC
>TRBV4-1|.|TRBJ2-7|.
CASSPGLLPYYEQYF
TGCGCCAGCAGCCCGGGACTTTTACCGTACTACGAGCAGTACTTC
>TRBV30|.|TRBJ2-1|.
CAWSLSTGQFF
TGTGCCTGGAGTCTGTCCACGGGGCAGTTCTTC
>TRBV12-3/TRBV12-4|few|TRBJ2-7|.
CASKRSSYEQYF
TGTGCCAGCAAGCGCAGTTCCTACGAGCAGTACTTC
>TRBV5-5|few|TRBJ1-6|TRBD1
CASSAGTGYPPLHF
TGTGCCAGCAGTGCCGGGACAGGGTATCCACCCCTCCACTTT
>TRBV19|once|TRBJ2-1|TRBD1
CASSTTGGGNYNEQFF
TGTGCCAGTAGTACGACAGGGGGCGGCAATTACAATGAGCAGTTCTTC
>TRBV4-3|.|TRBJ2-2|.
CASRGGRGGLTGELFF
TGCGCCAGCAGGGGGGGGCGCGGGGGCCTCACCGGGGAGCTGTTTTTT
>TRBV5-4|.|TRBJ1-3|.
CASSLDRSSGNTIYF
TGTGCCAGCAGCTTGGACAGGAGCTCTGGAAACACCATATATTTT
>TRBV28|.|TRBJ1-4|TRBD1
CASSADRGSFSEKLFF
TGTGCCAGCAGTGCGGACAGGGGGAGTTTCAGTGAAAAACTGTTTTTT
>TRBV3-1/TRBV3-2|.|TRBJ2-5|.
CASSQGSPGLGETQYF
TGTGCCAGCAGCCAAGGGTCGCCAGGGCTCGGGGAGACCCAGTACTTC
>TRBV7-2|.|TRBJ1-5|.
CASSARTGRGNQPQHF
TGTGCCAGCAGCGCCAGAACAGGGAGAGGCAATCAGCCCCAGCATTTT
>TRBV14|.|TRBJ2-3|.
CASSQDLVEGALNF
TGTGCCAGCAGCCAAGATCTCGTGGAGGGGGCCTTGAATTTT